This is a list of T cell receptor beta chains from one sample in a study of T cell repertoires in cytomegalovirus infection. TCRdb reprocessed the reads via MiXCR and lists one record per CDR3 protein. The sample shows approximately 50,000 distinct CDR3 sequences, over 15% of them seen only once. No antigen has been identified for these receptors. Sequenced here: CD8+ T cells from cultured PBMCs, sampled from culture after CMV antigen stimulation. These receptors were collected from a human donor in good health (CMV status not recorded). Some clones in this sample may be carry-over from other donors' samples. CDR3s include the opening cysteine and the closing phenylalanine or tryptophan. Each record gives: V gene, CDR3 protein.

>TRBV7-2
CASSFGGGSETQYF
>TRBV12-3/TRBV12-4
CASSSGQGAKYGYTF
>TRBV7-2
CASSSGLGNEQFF
>TRBV20-1
CSARASDSQNNEQFF
>TRBV4-1
CASSQVPDSSSYEQYF
>TRBV7-6
CASSVGTDADTQYF
>TRBV6-2/TRBV6-3
CASSYLENNEQFF
>TRBV29-1
CSVGYKIGAEQYF
>TRBV11-1
CASSLPGTSYNEQFF
>TRBV20-1
CSAKQNWQGDYEQYF
>TRBV5-6
CASSSSGVRDGTTYEQYF
>TRBV6-1
CASILSGGLNTGELFF
>TRBV7-2
CASSPQGGGSYNEQFF
>TRBV10-1
CASSEELAGTPAVSTDTQYF
>TRBV7-9
CASSLGRQRGFNEQFF
>TRBV5-1
CASRTHGTGNYEQYF
>TRBV27
CASSFGTGHYEQFF
>TRBV7-6
CASSSSGSGGAWTYNEQFF
>TRBV19
CASSISVSLAKNIQYF
>TRBV7-9
CASSLLQGPNTEAFF
>TRBV7-2
CASSLGGGGGINPNTGELFF
>TRBV6-1
CASSLRTGDPYEQFF
>TRBV7-2
CASSGQYYYEQYF
>TRBV7-6
CASSSDRGQTDTQYF
>TRBV19
CASGDSGREETQYF
>TRBV20-1
CSARPTGSYGYTF
>TRBV7-2
CASSAVGGYYGYTF
>TRBV12-3/TRBV12-4
CASRGQFYNEQFF
>TRBV19
CASSSQGQRHEQYF
>TRBV10-3
CAISVTGTARGTIYF
>TRBV7-9
CASRSTLPDRGLPEAFF
>TRBV24-1
CATSDSGQQLIQPQHF
>TRBV12-3/TRBV12-4
CASSSYSTDTQYF
>TRBV12-3/TRBV12-4
CASSSVVDAYEQYF
>TRBV19
CASSISGGQYNEQFF
>TRBV7-8
CASSLAPGGRADTQYF
>TRBV12-3/TRBV12-4
CASSLGPTSGGSYEQYF
>TRBV11-1
CASSLRPGASYEQYF
>TRBV9
CASSVDGEVADTQYF
>TRBV27
CASSLARFGTEAFF
>TRBV6-2/TRBV6-3
CASSRQGTDTQYF